This T cell receptor (beta chain) was sequenced for a study of blood T cell repertoires in COVID-19. Study context: Samples came from the United States, Italy and Spain, spanning acute and convalescent COVID-19. PBMCs, B-cell-depleted T cells, or T cells provided the cDNA or gDNA that made up the material.

The V end lost 5 bases, the J end lost 2 bases, and 13 bases lay between the germline ends. The CDR3 spans 15 residues. The V gene's germline CDR1 is KGHSH and CDR2 LQKENI. In the original processing: The assay estimated nucleated cells by amplifying reference gene primers. The protocol was immunoSEQ multiplex PCR, while the TCRdb copy is restricted to in-frame clones and leaves out a portion. V and J calls plus clone size are reproduced from that table; the DNA served to infer D and trimming. This sample has some 76,000 clones, with roughly 80% found just once. Sequences were obtained from peripheral blood. The V call is TRBV18, the J call TRBJ2-1; a possible D gene is TRBD1 (6 bases). This receptor was taken from a human donor in a cohort sampled during active COVID-19. Written as DNA, the CDR3 is TGTGCCAGCTCAGTTCAGGGGTGGACCTACAATGAGCAGTTCTTC. This translates into CASSVQGWTYNEQFF. The full variable domain, in which reference TRBV18 and TRBJ2-1 provide the parts outside the CDR3, is NAGVMQNPRHLVRRRGQEARLRCSPMKGHSHVYWYRQLPEEGLKFMVYLQKENIIDESGMPKERFSAEFPKEGPSILRIQQVVRGDSAAYFCASSVQGWTYNEQFFGPGTRLTVL.